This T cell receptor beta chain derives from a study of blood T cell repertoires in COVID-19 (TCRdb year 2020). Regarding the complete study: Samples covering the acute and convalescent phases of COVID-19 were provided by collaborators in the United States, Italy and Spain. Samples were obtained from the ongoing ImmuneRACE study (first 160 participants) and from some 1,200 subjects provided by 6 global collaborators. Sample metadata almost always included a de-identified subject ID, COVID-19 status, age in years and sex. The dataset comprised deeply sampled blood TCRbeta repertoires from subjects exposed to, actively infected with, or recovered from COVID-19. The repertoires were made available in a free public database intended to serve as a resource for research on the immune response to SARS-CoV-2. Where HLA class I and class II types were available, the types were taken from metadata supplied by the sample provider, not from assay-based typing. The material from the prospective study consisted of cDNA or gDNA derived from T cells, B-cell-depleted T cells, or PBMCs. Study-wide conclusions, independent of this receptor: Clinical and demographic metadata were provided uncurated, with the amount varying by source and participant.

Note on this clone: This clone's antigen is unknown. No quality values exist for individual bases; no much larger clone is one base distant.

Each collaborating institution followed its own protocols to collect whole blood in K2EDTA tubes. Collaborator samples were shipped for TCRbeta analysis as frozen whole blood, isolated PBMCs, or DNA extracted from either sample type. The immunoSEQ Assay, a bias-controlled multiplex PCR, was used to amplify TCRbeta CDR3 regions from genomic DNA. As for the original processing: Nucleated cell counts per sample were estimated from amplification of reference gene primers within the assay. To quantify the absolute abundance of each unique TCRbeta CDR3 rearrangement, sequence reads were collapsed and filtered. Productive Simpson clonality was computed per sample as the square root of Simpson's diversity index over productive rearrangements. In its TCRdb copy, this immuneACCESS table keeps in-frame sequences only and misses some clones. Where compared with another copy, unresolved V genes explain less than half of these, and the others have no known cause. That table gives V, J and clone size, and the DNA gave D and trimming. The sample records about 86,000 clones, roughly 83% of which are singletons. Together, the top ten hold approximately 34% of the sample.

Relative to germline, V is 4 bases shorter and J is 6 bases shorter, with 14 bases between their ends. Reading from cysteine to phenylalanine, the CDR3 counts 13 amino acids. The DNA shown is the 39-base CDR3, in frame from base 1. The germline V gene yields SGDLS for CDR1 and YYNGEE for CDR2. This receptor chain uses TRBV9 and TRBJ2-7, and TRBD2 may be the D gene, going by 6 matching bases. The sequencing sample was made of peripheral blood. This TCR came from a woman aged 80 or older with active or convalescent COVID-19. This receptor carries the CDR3 CASSPGPGGEQYF. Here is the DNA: TGTGCCAGCAGCCCTGGACCCGGGGGCGAGCAGTACTTC.